This section outlines one TCR beta chain sequence together with its context. This clone was detected once. No cognate antigen has been identified for it. No clone much larger than this one lies a single base away; base qualities are absent. Library preparation was by the immunoSEQ multiplex PCR assay. The multiplex PCR relied on a mix of 60 forward primers for TCR Vbeta segments and 13 reverse primers for TCR Jbeta segments. Amplification of the CDR3 region of rearranged TCR beta genes was performed with a multiplex PCR assay on genomic DNA. Amplified TCR beta libraries were sequenced as 87-base-pair reads on the Illumina HiSeq System. Concerning the study's data processing: Across the 500 to 700 repertoires, a later analysis counted 80 million or so unique TCR beta chains, 9 million to 14 million of which were shared by at least two donors. To remove PCR and sequencing errors, raw reads were error-corrected and collapsed into unique sequences using a nearest-neighbor algorithm that merged closely related sequences. To assign V, D and J gene segments, CDR3 sequences were aligned to IMGT reference sequences. For a sequence to be retained, at least a six-nucleotide match to both a V gene segment and a J gene segment was required. Rearrangements were classified as productive when the CDR3 lacked stop codons and remained in frame with V and J, and all other rearrangements were classified as non-productive. Following IMGT convention, CDR3 was defined as the stretch from the second conserved V-encoded cysteine to the conserved J-encoded phenylalanine. The earlier analysis of 500 to 750 of the donors excluded any sequence lacking an unambiguous match to a single V gene segment. In an earlier analysis of 500 to 750 of the donors, V segments were called functional above 56.7% productive rearrangements and were called segregating when the between-donor standard deviation exceeded 5%. To diagnose cytomegalovirus status from the catalog of TCR beta chain sequences, a statistical classification framework was built. V and J gene assignment, in a later analysis, came from comparing TCR nucleotide sequences with IMGT/GENE-DB human TR gene sequences. Using the TCRdist pipeline, a later analysis assigned CDR3 sequences along with most-parsimonious VDJ recombination scenarios. In a later analysis, every TCR beta chain was defined by the combination of its CDR3 amino acid sequence and its V-gene family, and reads without a unique V-gene family were dropped. To address suspected cross-contamination and a sequencing artifact, a later analysis removed 592 highly shared, low-generation-probability nucleotide sequences. In a later analysis, a clonal expansion index was calculated for each public chain from normalized within-repertoire ranks of inferred template counts. A later analysis computed generation probabilities with a VDJ recombination model fitted to out-of-frame rearrangements, and checked the results against IGoR. In a later analysis, TCR-TCR, TCR-HLA and TCR-CMV co-occurrence was scored with hypergeometric tests, and a repertoire-size bias correction was applied to TCR pairs. In a later analysis, false discovery rates were estimated by permuting HLA or CMV assignments 20 times. A later analysis grouped co-occurring TCRs with DBSCAN, adding TCRdist sequence similarity when clustering within HLA-allele-positive subsets. Repertoires with fewer than 30,000 or more than 120,000 public chains were left out of co-occurrence clustering, as were five repertoires with anomalous nucleotide sharing. The source is immuneACCESS, and TCRdb retained only in-frame sequences with V and J called. Part of the clones is not carried over; for the studies checked, unresolved V genes explain less than half of this, and the remainder is unexplained. D and trimming were read from the DNA, whereas the V and J calls and clone size are those reported in that table. For this sample the table gives around 190,000 clones, of which approximately 86% were detected only once. About 1.1% of the sample belongs to the ten largest clones.

This sample stems from a study of cytomegalovirus exposure and HLA in healthy donors (dated by TCRdb to 2017 to 2019). About the study as a whole: An earlier analysis of roughly 610 of the donors reported approximately 280 Gb of sequence data and 117 million unique TCR beta sequences obtained from about 180 million T cells. Because of strong linkage in the cohort, roughly five DR-DQ haplotypes were treated as single units for association and clustering. The study aimed to test whether signatures of past pathogen exposure could be identified by cataloging public T cell receptors. The T cell repertoires of 700 or so subjects were profiled by immunosequencing and related to cytomegalovirus serostatus. Among roughly 370 genotyped donors of the cohort, an average of 235,054 unique TCR beta nucleotide sequences were sequenced per donor, 15% to 20% of them non-productive. Donor age, sex, ethnicity and CMV serostatus were compiled together with the repertoire data. A later analysis re-analyzed previously published TCR beta repertoires from 600 to 850 donors and added high-resolution HLA genotyping to study TCR occurrence patterns. All discovery cohort repertoires had been generated using a single sequencing platform. To decide whether each TCR beta V gene segment behaved as functional or pseudogenic, an earlier analysis of some 570 of the donors relied on high-throughput TCR beta sequencing. Roughly 300 gigabases of sequencing data and tens of millions of unique TCR sequences were included in an early release covering about 700 HLA-typed donors. Along with the roughly 670-subject first cohort, a separate validation cohort of over a hundred different subjects was used. HLA typing covered class I and class II loci at four-digit resolution. The number of typed donors differed by locus: about 620-630 for A, B, C, DRB1 and DQB1; approximately 520 for DQA1; approximately 600 for DPA1; and 400 to 480 for DPB1. Rather than drawing on any new phenotypic data, the later analysis identified candidate immune exposures from TCR beta sequences and the way those sequences occurred across donors. Of the 398 genotyped donors, around 81% fell in the genetic ancestry cluster associated with self-reported Caucasian donors. To predict cytomegalovirus infection status, the study combined high-throughput TCR immunosequencing, statistical association of individual TCRs with disease status, and machine learning. A later genetic analysis took genome-wide SNP genotypes for about three fifths of the roughly 700 donors and used that subset as a discovery cohort. Study-wide conclusions, independent of this receptor: Because counts were too low, 15 to 20 rarely observed V segments, including chromosome 9 orphons, were excluded from the earlier analysis of 587 of the donors. Cytomegalovirus status was reported to be diagnosed by the classifier with high specificity and sensitivity in both the original and validation cohorts. Immune exposure information for the cohort was limited to CMV serostatus. Specific HLA alleles were associated with around 18,000 TCR beta sequences at a false discovery rate of 0.05 in a later analysis. Compared with equally common non-associated chains, HLA-associated TCR beta chains in a later analysis were more clonally expanded and had lower generation probabilities. HLA typing was unavailable for some donors at each locus, so association tests used only the typed subset. The sequencing pipeline was judged likely to have produced a cluster of highly shared sequence variants as a technical artifact. Compared with the approximately 670-donor mean, donors in an Asian-associated ancestry cluster had fewer N-insertions in productive TCRs, according to a later genetic analysis. According to a later analysis, most CMV-associated TCR beta chains appeared to be HLA-restricted, and the HLA associations seemed to be driven largely by CMV exposure. In the study, 150 to 200 TCR beta chains were listed as associated with cytomegalovirus. Roughly uniform sequencing depth across donors was assumed in presence/absence analyses, although this assumption may not hold. According to a later analysis, TCR association rates differed among HLA loci, with DRB1 alleles showing the most associated TCRs and HLA-C alleles showing the fewest. A later genetic analysis associated a missense DCLRE1C variant with V-gene and J-gene trimming of TCR beta chains, and an independent cohort replicated the association. Across donors, most TCR sequences were observed very rarely, whereas some public TCRs were present in many individuals. Assigning TCR associations to individual alleles was difficult when HLA alleles, especially DR and DQ, strongly co-occurred. The authors suggested that the approach could potentially be generalized to other disease states and immunological phenotypes. This cohort had only TCR beta chains sequenced, and the lack of alpha or paired-chain data limited which features could be detected. Correlated functional status among segregating V segments might be attributable to linkage disequilibrium, but an unknown experimental factor could not be ruled out. A further reported finding was that TCR beta sequences accurately predicted the HLA-A and HLA-B alleles for most subjects in the first cohort. A later analysis reported that several top co-occurrence clusters appeared linked to parvovirus B19, influenza, CMV and Epstein-Barr virus. In vitro tests confirmed that a few of the cytomegalovirus-associated TCR beta chains recognize cytomegalovirus antigens. In an earlier analysis of over 550 of the donors, most TCR beta V segments were observed in productive rearrangements about 90% or about 30% of the time, broadly matching IMGT annotations.

The cohort consisted of fewer than 700 healthy bone marrow donors. At the time of sampling, every cohort member was nominally healthy, though immune exposures that went unrecorded were likely present. The donor tested CMV seronegative and was one of the 352 seronegative cohort members. A peripheral blood sample was provided by each donor, and peripheral blood mononuclear cells were used for TCR beta sequencing. The Qiagen DNeasy Blood Extraction Kit was used to extract genomic DNA from the blood cell samples. The source of this sequence is a boy aged 2 to 9 in good health and CMV-seronegative. The specimen was PBMCs.

The CDR3 is CASSTRTSGRPFGELFF. The nucleotide sequence reads TGTGCCAGCAGCACTCGGACTAGCGGGAGGCCTTTCGGGGAGCTGTTTTTT. In this chain, TRBV13 is recombined with TRBJ2-2, and 14 junctional nucleotides match TRBD2. The CDR3 covers 17 residues, taking in both the cysteine and the phenylalanine. Only the CDR3 DNA stays, 51 bases, in frame from base 1. Looking up the germline V gene (reference sequence) yields CDR1 PRHDT and CDR2 FYEKMQ. V trim: 5 bases; J trim: 7 bases; unmatched bases: 9.